A single sample is the source of the 16 T cell receptor beta chains below, sequenced in a study of early T cells in non-severe SARS-CoV-2 infection. TCRdb processed the 5' RACE reads anew with MiXCR; each CDR3 protein has one entry. The table lists more than 70,000 distinct CDR3 sequences, 10% to 15% of them singletons. What was sequenced was whole blood. The receptors here all came from an adult who was a healthcare worker with PCR-confirmed SARS-CoV-2 infection or an uninfected control (not recorded which).

This clonotype was observed at least ten times. This chain connects TRBV25-1 to TRBJ1-5; no firm D call. The V end was cut by 4 bases, the J end by 0 bases, with 7 bases between. The CDR3 consists of 14 residues. Germline assignment: CDR1 MGHDK and CDR2 SYGVNS. The CDR3 loop is CASSVRNSNQPQHF. CDR3 sequence (DNA): TGTGCCAGCAGTGTGCGGAATAGCAATCAGCCCCAGCATTTT. Drawing the rest from reference TRBV25-1 and TRBJ1-5, the complete variable domain is EADIYQTPRYLVIGTGKKITLECSQTMGHDKMYWYQQDPGMELHLIHYSYGVNSTEKGDLSSESTVSRIRTEHFPLTLESARPSHTSQYLCASSVRNSNQPQHFGDGTRLSIL.

Of note for this clonotype: A much larger clone differs by one base, so this may be a read error. The chain employs TRBV5-1 and TRBJ2-6, with 9 bases matching TRBD2. The germline V gene has CDR1 SGHRS and CDR2 YFSETQ. Unmatched junction bases numbered 11, after V lost 0 bases and J lost 4 bases. The length of the CDR3 is 19 residues. The CDR3 bases are TGCGCCAGCAGCTTGGACCCCAGGACTAGCGTATCAGGGGCCAACGTCCTGACTTTC. As protein: CASSLDPRTSVSGANVLTF.

This clonotype appeared many times. The chain couples TRBV10-3 to TRBJ2-5; TRBD1 might be the D (5 bases). V lost 0 bases to trimming and J lost 2 bases, with 7 bases between them. The germline CDR1 and CDR2 sequences are ENHRY and SYGVKD. The CDR3 covers 14 residues. CDR3 protein: CAISESTVQETQYF. The CDR3, as DNA: TGTGCCATCAGTGAGTCGACAGTACAAGAGACCCAGTACTTC.

V gene TRBV11-2 combines with J gene TRBJ2-7, with D tentatively TRBD1 or TRBD2 (5 bases each). Trimming stripped 3 bases from V and 0 bases from J, with 15 bases between. Germline CDR1 and CDR2: SGHAT and FQNNGV. The CDR3 runs to 16 residues. The CDR3 DNA follows: TGTGCCAGCAGCTTTCGACGGGGCGCGAGCTCCTACGAGCAGTACTTC. Amino acid sequence: CASSFRRGASSYEQYF.

Only a few counts were recorded for this clonotype. The J gene is TRBJ1-4, the V gene TRBV27; unclear D gene. CDR3 size: 15 residues. V was trimmed by 5 bases and J by 8 bases, leaving 18 bases between them. Germline CDR1 MNHEY, CDR2 SMNVEV (reference sequence). In DNA form, the CDR3 reads TGTGCCAGCAGTGCCAGCGGTTACGTGGTCGAAAAACTGTTTTTT. Residues: CASSASGYVVEKLFF.

The chain employs TRBV7-2 and TRBJ2-3; possibly TRBD2 for D (5 bases). Germline assignment: CDR1 SGHTA and CDR2 FQGNSA. This CDR3 comprises 16 residues. Trimming took off 4 bases at V and 6 bases at J, with 20 bases between the two ends. The DNA for the CDR3 is TGTGCCAGCAGCTCTCGACCCGACTACCACGGGGATACGCAGTATTTT. It codes for CASSSRPDYHGDTQYF.

This clonotype was seen many times. This rearrangement joins TRBV10-3 to TRBJ1-1; D gene uncertain. V was clipped by 0 bases and J by 0 bases, with 8 bases between them. The V gene's germline CDR1 is ENHRY and CDR2 SYGVKD. The CDR3 spans 15 residues. CDR3 nucleotides: TGTGCCATCAGTGAGTCGGGTACGGTGAACACTGAAGCTTTCTTT. This codes for CAISESGTVNTEAFF.

CDR3 in DNA: TGTGCCAGCAGTGGTGGTCCGACGAGCTCCTACAATGAGCAGTTCTTC. Encoded protein: CASSGGPTSSYNEQFF. This chain links TRBV6-1 with TRBJ2-1; no firm D call. This CDR3 is built from 16 residues. Germline loops: CDR1 MNHNS, CDR2 SASEGT. V gave up 4 bases and J gave up 0 bases, with 13 bases separating them.

This clonotype was picked up a small number of times. The chain is built from TRBV7-2 and TRBJ1-5; D is ambiguous. Trimming shortened V by 3 bases and J by 12 bases, and 12 bases separated the two germline ends. CDR1 is SGHTA and CDR2 is FQGNSA in the germline V gene. The CDR3 runs to 12 residues. This chain's CDR3 is CASSLNSGLQHF. CDR3 nucleotides: TGTGCCAGCAGCTTGAATAGCGGACTCCAGCATTTT.

Note on this clonotype: Here the CDR3 omits its conserved ending phenylalanine or tryptophan, so a read error is the likely source. V gene TRBV12-3 or TRBV12-4 combines with J gene TRBJ2-1; D is unresolved. This CDR3 has 13 amino acids. V lost 3 bases and J lost 4, with 7 bases in between. The CDR3 DNA follows: TGTGCCAGCAGTTTTCACGGGTACAATGAGCAGTTCTCC. As protein: CASSFHGYNEQFS.

In its sample, this clonotype was seen many times. The chain recombines TRBV14 with TRBJ1-5; D call uncertain. The CDR3 contains 15 residues. Looked up from germline, CDR1 is SGHDN and CDR2 is FVKESK. Trimming removed 4 bases from V and 1 base from J, with 11 bases in between. CDR3 protein: CASSPAVQSNQPQHF. DNA for the CDR3: TGTGCCAGCAGCCCAGCGGTACAGAGCAATCAGCCCCAGCATTTT.

This clonotype has a count of ten or more. DNA for the CDR3: TGCAGTGCGGGAGGACTAGCGGGGACTAGCACAGATACGCAGTATTTT. It specifies CSAGGLAGTSTDTQYF. The chain has TRBV20-1 and TRBJ2-3; 12 bases are shared with TRBD2. This CDR3 region has 16 residues. Germline lookup yields CDR1 DFQATT and CDR2 SNEGSKA (reference sequence). V shed 6 bases, J shed 0 bases, and the junction held 7 bases outside the gene matches.

V and J are TRBV11-2 and TRBJ2-1; 10 bases are shared with TRBD2. The J segment lost 5 bases and the V segment lost 2 bases, leaving 9 bases of the junction unmatched. Germline CDR1 and CDR2: SGHAT and FQNNGV. The CDR3 has 17 amino acids. This CDR3 reads CASSLTRRTSGNNEQFF. In nucleotides, the CDR3 is TGTGCCAGCAGCTTAACACGCAGGACTAGCGGAAACAATGAGCAGTTCTTC.

CDR3 sequence: CASSQDVAGRYNEQFF. The DNA for the CDR3 is TGTGCCAGCAGCCAAGATGTAGCGGGCAGATACAATGAGCAGTTCTTC. This chain uses TRBV3-1 with TRBJ2-1; 7 bases fit TRBD2. The germline CDR1 and CDR2 sequences are LGHDT and YNNKEL (reference sequence). V trimming: 0 bases; J trimming: 4 bases; junction bases outside the gene matches: 6. The CDR3 covers 16 residues.

This clonotype appeared many times. The V gene is TRBV5-1, the J gene TRBJ2-1; 7 nucleotides align to TRBD1. The CDR3 runs to 15 residues. Germline V gene lookup returns CDR1 SGHRS and CDR2 YFSETQ. The J segment lost 4 bases and the V segment lost 4 bases, leaving 8 bases of the junction unmatched. This chain's CDR3 is CASSPLPGQYNEQFF. The CDR3 region has the DNA TGCGCCAGCAGCCCCCTCCCGGGACAGTACAATGAGCAGTTCTTC. Drawing the rest from reference TRBV5-1 and TRBJ2-1, the complete variable domain is KAGVTQTPRYLIKTRGQQVTLSCSPISGHRSVSWYQQTPGQGLQFLFEYFSETQRNKGNFPGRFSGRQFSNSRSEMNVSTLELGDSALYLCASSPLPGQYNEQFFGPGTRLTVL.

This clonotype showed up just a few times. The rearrangement joins TRBV18 to TRBJ2-1; 8 nucleotides line up with TRBD1. CDR3 length: 14 amino acids. Germline CDR1 reads KGHSH; CDR2 reads LQKENI. V shed 4 bases, J shed 4 bases, and the junction held 3 bases outside the gene matches. The CDR3 loop is CASSRRTGYNEQFF. The CDR3 nucleotides are TGTGCCAGCTCACGCCGGACAGGGTACAATGAGCAGTTCTTC. Combining the CDR3 with reference TRBV18 and TRBJ2-1 gives the whole variable domain NAGVMQNPRHLVRRRGQEARLRCSPMKGHSHVYWYRQLPEEGLKFMVYLQKENIIDESGMPKERFSAEFPKEGPSILRIQQVVRGDSAAYFCASSRRTGYNEQFFGPGTRLTVL.